The present T cell receptor beta chain was sequenced within a study of OX40 agonist ivuxolimab in advanced cancers. Describing the broader study: Ivuxolimab was an agonistic, fully human IgG2 monoclonal antibody directed against OX40 (CD134), a costimulatory receptor. Intravenous ivuxolimab was administered to patients every 2 weeks at six dose levels: 0.01, 0.1, 0.3, 1.5, 3 and 10 mg/kg. Among the approximately 50 dose-escalation patients, around 19 had hepatocellular carcinoma, around 15 melanoma, 9 renal cell carcinoma and 9 head and neck cancer. A male proportion of 75% to 85% and a mean age of about 60 years, ranging from 23 to 79, were recorded for the dose-escalation cohort. Patients were allowed to have had prior anti-PD-1, anti-PD-L1 or anti-CTLA-4 therapy, and around 40% of the dose-escalation patients had previously received checkpoint inhibitors. Three dose-escalation patients achieved partial responses, one with hepatocellular carcinoma and two with cutaneous melanoma. The purpose of peripheral TCRbeta sequencing was to test whether ivuxolimab changed TCR sequence diversity and led to clonal T-cell expansion. The paper covers the monotherapy dose-escalation part of the phase I ivuxolimab trial, which included N ≈ 54 patients.

For this clone: Its specific antigen is unknown. No base qualities exist here, and no much larger clone lies one base off it.

Summary of the overall study and its limitations: Antigen specificity was not determined for the clonally expanded peripheral T cells. After ivuxolimab, CD8+ T cells had more expanded clones than CD4+ T cells on average. In the 0.1-3.0 mg/kg groups, partial responders were among the patients with the lowest normalized peripheral clonal expansion, particularly in CD8+ T cells. Clonal expansion of both CD4+ and CD8+ blood T cells was observed from baseline to week 6 at doses 0.1 to 3.0 mg/kg. Low levels of normalized T-cell clonal expansion were also seen in some nonresponding patients.

For sequencing of the TCRbeta CDR3 region, genomic DNA was extracted from the sorted cells. The immunoSEQ Assay was used for sequencing of TCRbeta CDR3 regions. The table was pulled from immuneACCESS by TCRdb, which kept in-frame rearrangements only. Such tables lose some clones; where checked, under half of the loss comes from unresolved V genes, and the rest has no known cause. In this sample the table shows about 68,000 clones, around nine tenths of which occur a single time. The top ten clonotypes cover 4.5% to 7.5% of the sample. Patients with autoimmune disease history or receiving systemic immunosuppression were excluded from the trial. In every dose cohort, peripheral blood was drawn for TCR sequencing at baseline, cycle 4 day 1, and cycle 7 day 1. The samples were taken from a phase I, first-in-human, multicenter, open-label dose-escalation trial of ivuxolimab. Adults with locally advanced or metastatic melanoma, renal cell carcinoma, hepatocellular carcinoma or head and neck squamous cell carcinoma were enrolled in the trial. Before TCR sequencing, CD4+ T cells and CD8+ T cells were sorted from peripheral blood as separate populations.

This sample comprised CD4+ or CD8+ T cells sorted from blood, obtained in a trial of the OX40 agonist ivuxolimab. The sequence was obtained from an adult with an advanced solid tumor such as melanoma, head and neck, liver or kidney cancer.

This receptor carries the CDR3 CASSYLSGSYYEQYF. The nucleotides read TGTGCCAGCAGTTACCTAAGCGGGAGCTACTACGAGCAGTACTTC. The rearranged segments are TRBV6-5 and TRBJ2-7; TRBD2 aligns with 8 central bases. Looking up the germline V gene yields CDR1 MNHEY and CDR2 SVGAGI. Unmatched junction bases come to 6, with V trimmed by 2 bases and J by 3 bases. The CDR3 has 15 amino acids, counting the end cysteine and phenylalanine. The DNA shown is the 45-base CDR3, in frame from base 1.